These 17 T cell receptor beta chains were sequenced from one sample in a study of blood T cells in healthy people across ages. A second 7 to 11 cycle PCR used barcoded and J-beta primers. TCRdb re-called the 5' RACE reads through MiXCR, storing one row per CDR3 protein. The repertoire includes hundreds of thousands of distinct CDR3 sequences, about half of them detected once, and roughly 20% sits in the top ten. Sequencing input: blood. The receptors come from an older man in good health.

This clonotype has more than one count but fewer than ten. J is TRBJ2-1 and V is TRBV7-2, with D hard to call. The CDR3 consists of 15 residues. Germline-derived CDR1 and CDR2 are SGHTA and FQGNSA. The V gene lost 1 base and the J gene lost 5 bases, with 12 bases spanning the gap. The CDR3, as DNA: TGTGCCAGCAGCTTAGAAGTTGGGCCGGACAATGAGCAGTTCTTC. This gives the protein CASSLEVGPDNEQFF.

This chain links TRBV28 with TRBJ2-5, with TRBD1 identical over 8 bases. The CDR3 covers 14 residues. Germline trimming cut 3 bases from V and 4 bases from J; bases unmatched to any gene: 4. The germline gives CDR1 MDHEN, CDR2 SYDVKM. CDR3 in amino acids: CASSLTGEGETQYF. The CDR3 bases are TGTGCCAGCAGTTTGACAGGGGAAGGAGAGACCCAGTACTTC.

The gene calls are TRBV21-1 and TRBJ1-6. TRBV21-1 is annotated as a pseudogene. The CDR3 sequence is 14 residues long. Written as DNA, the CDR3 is TGCGCCAGCAGCAACCTGATTGGAGAAACGCCCCTCCACTTT. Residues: CASSNLIGETPLHF.

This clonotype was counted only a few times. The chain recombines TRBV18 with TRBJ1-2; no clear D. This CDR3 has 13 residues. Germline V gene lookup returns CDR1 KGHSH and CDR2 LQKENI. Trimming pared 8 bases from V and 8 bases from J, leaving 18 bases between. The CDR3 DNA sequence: TGTGCCAGCACGGAATCTGTAGGTGGAGGCTACACCTTC. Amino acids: CASTESVGGGYTF.

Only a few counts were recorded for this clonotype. Here the CDR3 reads CSARRRESYNEQFF. The CDR3 DNA reads TGCAGTGCTCGCAGGCGGGAGTCCTACAATGAGCAGTTCTTC. This chain joins TRBV20-1 and TRBJ2-1, with TRBD2 identical over 7 bases. This CDR3 comprises 14 residues. Germline V gives CDR1 DFQATT, CDR2 SNEGSKA (reference sequence). The trim removed 5 bases at V and 1 base at J, leaving 5 bases unmatched.

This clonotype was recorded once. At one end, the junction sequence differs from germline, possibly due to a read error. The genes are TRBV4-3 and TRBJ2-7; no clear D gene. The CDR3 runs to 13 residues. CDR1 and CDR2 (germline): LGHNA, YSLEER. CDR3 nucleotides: TGCGCCAGCAGCCAATTCTTAGGCTACGGGCAGTACTTC. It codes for CASSQFLGYGQYF.

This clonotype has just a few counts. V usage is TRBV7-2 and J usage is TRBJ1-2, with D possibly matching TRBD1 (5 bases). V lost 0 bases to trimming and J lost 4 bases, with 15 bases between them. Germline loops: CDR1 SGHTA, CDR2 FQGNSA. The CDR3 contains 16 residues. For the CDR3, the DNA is TGTGCCAGCAGCTTAGCCCATGGGGCAGGGCTCTATGGCTACACCTTC. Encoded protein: CASSLAHGAGLYGYTF.

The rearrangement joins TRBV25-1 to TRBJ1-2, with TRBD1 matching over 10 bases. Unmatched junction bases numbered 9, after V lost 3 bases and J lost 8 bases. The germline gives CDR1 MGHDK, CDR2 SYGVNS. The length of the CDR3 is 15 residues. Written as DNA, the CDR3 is TGTGCCAGCAGTGATGAGGGACAGGGGATAAGGGGCTACACCTTC. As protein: CASSDEGQGIRGYTF.

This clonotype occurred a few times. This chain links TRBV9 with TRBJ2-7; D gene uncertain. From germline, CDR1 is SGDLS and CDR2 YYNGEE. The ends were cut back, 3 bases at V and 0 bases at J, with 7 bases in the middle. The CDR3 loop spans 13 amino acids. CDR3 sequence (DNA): TGTGCCAGCAGCGCGCACAACTCCTACGAGCAGTACTTC. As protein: CASSAHNSYEQYF.

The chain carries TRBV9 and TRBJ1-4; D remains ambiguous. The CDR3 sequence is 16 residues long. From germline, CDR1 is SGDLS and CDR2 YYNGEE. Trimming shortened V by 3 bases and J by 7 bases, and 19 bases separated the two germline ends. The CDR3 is CASSARVSGESEKLFF. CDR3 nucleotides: TGTGCCAGCAGCGCGAGGGTCTCAGGAGAATCTGAAAAACTGTTTTTT.

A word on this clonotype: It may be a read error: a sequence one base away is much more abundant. CDR3 protein: CASSQDRQGLQPQHF. DNA of the CDR3: TGCGCCAGCAGCCAAGATAGACAGGGCCTTCAGCCCCAGCATTTT. The chain carries TRBV4-3 and TRBJ1-5; TRBD1 agrees at 7 bases. The CDR3 has 15 residues. Per the germline V gene, CDR1 is LGHNA and CDR2 is YSLEER. Trimming removed 0 bases from V and 6 bases from J; junction bases left unmatched: 5.

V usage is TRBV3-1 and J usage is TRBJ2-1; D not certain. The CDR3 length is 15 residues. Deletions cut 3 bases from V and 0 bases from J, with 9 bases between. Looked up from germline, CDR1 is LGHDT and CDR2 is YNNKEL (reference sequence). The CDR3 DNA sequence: TGTGCCAGCAGCCACCGCAGGAGCTCCTACAATGAGCAGTTCTTC. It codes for CASSHRRSSYNEQFF.

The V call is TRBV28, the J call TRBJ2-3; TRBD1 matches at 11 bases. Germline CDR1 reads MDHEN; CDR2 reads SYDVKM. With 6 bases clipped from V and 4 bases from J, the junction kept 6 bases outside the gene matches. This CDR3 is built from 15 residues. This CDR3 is CASSLEDRGPDTQYF. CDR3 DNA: TGTGCCAGCAGCCTGGAGGACAGGGGGCCAGATACGCAGTATTTT.

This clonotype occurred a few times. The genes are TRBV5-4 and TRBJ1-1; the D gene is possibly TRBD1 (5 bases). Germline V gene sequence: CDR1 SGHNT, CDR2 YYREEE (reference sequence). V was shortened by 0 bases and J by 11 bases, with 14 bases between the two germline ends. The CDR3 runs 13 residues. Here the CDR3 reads CASSLVGQEGAFF. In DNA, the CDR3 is TGTGCCAGCAGCTTGGTAGGTCAGGAGGGGGCTTTCTTT.

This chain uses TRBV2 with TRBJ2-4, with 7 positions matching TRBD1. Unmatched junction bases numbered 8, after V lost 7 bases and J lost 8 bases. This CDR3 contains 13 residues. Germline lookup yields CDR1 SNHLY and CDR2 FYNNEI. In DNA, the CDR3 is TGTGCCAGCAAGCCAGACAGGGAAGACATTCAGTACTTC. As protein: CASKPDREDIQYF.

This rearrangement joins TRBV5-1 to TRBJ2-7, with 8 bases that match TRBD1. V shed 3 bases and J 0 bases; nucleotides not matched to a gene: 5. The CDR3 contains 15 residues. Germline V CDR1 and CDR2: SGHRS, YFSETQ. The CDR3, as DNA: TGCGCCAGCAGCTCGCTGACAGGGGCCTCCTACGAGCAGTACTTC. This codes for CASSSLTGASYEQYF.

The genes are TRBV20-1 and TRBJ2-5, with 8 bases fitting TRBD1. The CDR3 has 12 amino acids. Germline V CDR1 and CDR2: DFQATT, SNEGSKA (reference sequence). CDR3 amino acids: CSAGQGSETQYF. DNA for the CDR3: TGCAGCGCTGGACAGGGCTCCGAGACCCAGTACTTC.